Sequencing of this TCR beta chain was carried out in a study of shared clonotypes between healthy human individuals. Whole-study findings and limits: Generation probability values for non-shared clonotypes were lower than those for clonotypes shared by all four donors. Having only a few donors restricted how much genetic and exposure-history diversity was captured.

Donors were healthy HIV-negative adults without recently reported acute infections or vaccinations. A CD45RA+ naive subset and a CD45RA-negative memory subset were split from CD4+ cells. The CDR3 sequence is 13 residues long. J lost 4 bases, V lost 6 bases, and 6 bases had no gene match. Germline CDR1 is MDHEN and CDR2 is SYDVKM. Profiled with immunoSEQ multiplex PCR; TCRdb holds only in-frame clones, not every one. The sample includes 330,000 or so clones, 73% seen only once; the top ten take less than 11%. Details on this clone: Its antigen is not identified.

This rearrangement joins TRBV28 to TRBJ2-7; 7 positions agree with TRBD1. Sequenced: memory CD4+ T cells sorted from blood. Subset of the sample: CD45RA-negative fraction. The clonotype comes from a man aged 30-40 years in good health. As DNA, the CDR3 is TGTGCCAGCAGGCCGGGACAGTCGTACGAGCAGTACTTC. It codes for CASRPGQSYEQYF.